This T cell receptor (beta chain) derives from a study of response to subunit inactivated influenza vaccine. Remarks on this clonotype: As yet, its antigen is unknown.

Germline-derived CDR1 and CDR2 are SGHRS and YFSETQ. The V gene lost 3 bases and the J gene lost 7 bases, with 14 bases spanning the gap. The CDR3 totals 14 residues. TCRdb re-called the RT-PCR reads through MiXCR, storing one row per CDR3 protein. The sample holds 650,000 or so distinct CDR3 sequences, about 15% seen once. Study findings and constraints: The authors suggested that few new T cells are recruited per seasonal influenza vaccination.

The sequence was collected from a man between 50 and 59 years old who received an inactivated influenza vaccine. This specimen was PBMCs from blood, taken 14 to 15 days before vaccination. The V and J genes are TRBV5-1 and TRBJ1-3; D possibly corresponds to TRBD1 (6 bases). The CDR3 sequence is CASSSGQQPNTIYF. CDR3 bases: TGCGCCAGCAGCTCTGGACAGCAACCCAACACCATATATTTT.